These 17 T cell receptor beta chains originate from one sample sequenced in a study of shared clonotypes between healthy human individuals. Some clones are missing from TCRdb's copy, which holds only in-frame ones; the method was immunoSEQ multiplex PCR. The table shows some 630,000 clones, with approximately 96% occurring only once. Only CD45RO-negative cells positively selected for CCR7 counted as naive CD8 cells, so terminally differentiated effector memory CD45RA+ cells were excluded. The material sequenced was naive CD8+ T cells sorted from blood. The source is a woman aged 25 to 45 in good health.

The chain links TRBV27 to TRBJ2-1, with TRBD2 matching over 15 bases. V lost 2 bases, J lost 10 bases, and 9 bases stayed unmatched. CDR1 and CDR2 from the germline V gene are MNHEY and SMNVEV (reference sequence). This CDR3 region has 17 residues. This CDR3 reads CASSLVGTSGRILEQFF. The CDR3 DNA sequence: TGTGCCAGCAGTTTAGTTGGGACTAGCGGGAGGATATTGGAGCAGTTCTTC.

This chain joins TRBV10-2 and TRBJ2-5; no definite D call. This CDR3 contains 15 residues. The germline V and J ends were trimmed by 1 base and 5 bases, with 14 bases remaining between them. The germline V gene has CDR1 WSHSY and CDR2 SAAADI. The CDR3 DNA reads TGCGCCAGCAGTGAGTGGGTCGGCTCACGGGAGACCCAGTACTTC. This encodes CASSEWVGSRETQYF.

This chain links TRBV6-1 with TRBJ2-2; TRBD1 agrees at 8 bases. Germline trimming cut 3 bases from V and 0 bases from J; bases unmatched to any gene: 6. The CDR3 is 17 amino acids. Germline V gene data show CDR1 as MNHNS and CDR2 as SASEGT. The CDR3 sequence: CASSDSLGQANTGELFF. The CDR3 region has the DNA TGTGCCAGCAGTGATAGCCTGGGACAGGCGAACACCGGGGAGCTGTTTTTT.

The rearrangement links TRBV6-1 to TRBJ2-7, with no clear D. The CDR3 has 13 amino acids. V lost 8 bases and J 2 bases, leaving 13 bases between the germline ends. From germline, CDR1 is MNHNS and CDR2 SASEGT. The CDR3 reads CASLSGKTYEQYF. The CDR3 DNA sequence: TGTGCCAGCCTAAGTGGGAAAACCTACGAGCAGTACTTC.

The CDR3 sequence: CASSVAEGAPLETQYF. As DNA, the CDR3 is TGTGCCAGCAGCGTAGCGGAGGGGGCTCCACTAGAGACCCAGTACTTC. The chain carries TRBV9 and TRBJ2-5, with D tentatively TRBD1 (7 bases). Germline lookup yields CDR1 SGDLS and CDR2 YYNGEE. Between the trimmed V and J ends, which lost 0 bases and 4 bases, there was a span of 16 bases. CDR3 length equals 16 residues.

The chain is built from TRBV5-4 and TRBJ2-5; tentatively, D is TRBD2 (5 bases). The DNA matches TRBJ2-7 better at its end, which makes the J call doubtful. CDR1 is SGHNT and CDR2 is YYREEE in the germline V gene (reference sequence). The CDR3 runs 14 residues. CDR3 DNA: TGTGCCAGCAGCTTCGGGGAGAACATTTACGAGCAGTACTTC. Translation gives CASSFGENIYEQYF.

As regards this clone: Other DNA sequences in the same sample also yield this CDR3. V usage is TRBV9 and J usage is TRBJ2-1, with 10 bases lining up with TRBD2. The CDR3 length is 14 residues. V lost 0 bases, J lost 10 bases, and 4 bases stayed unmatched. The V gene's germline CDR1 is SGDLS and CDR2 YYNGEE. The CDR3 bases are TGTGCCAGCAGCGTAGGCCTAGCGGGAGTCGAGCAGTTCTTC. Translation gives CASSVGLAGVEQFF.

The chain carries TRBV5-6 and TRBJ1-2, with D uncertain. Germline V CDR1 and CDR2: SGHDT, YYEEEE. The CDR3 has 15 amino acids. The ends were cut back, 4 bases at V and 4 bases at J, with 17 bases in the middle. This CDR3 is CASSPSGRVGYGYTF. CDR3 DNA: TGTGCCAGCAGCCCTAGCGGGCGGGTAGGCTATGGCTACACCTTC.

The V gene is TRBV7-6, the J gene TRBJ2-7; 9 bases align to TRBD1. The germline CDR1 and CDR2 sequences are SGHVS and FNYEAQ. Trimming removed 4 bases from V and 2 bases from J; junction bases left unmatched: 0. The CDR3 consists of 13 residues. The CDR3, as DNA: TGTGCCAGCAGCTGGGACAGGGCCTACGAGCAGTACTTC. It specifies CASSWDRAYEQYF.

The genes are TRBV6-5 and TRBJ1-2, with 8 bases aligning to TRBD1. This CDR3 comprises 12 residues. Trimming took 5 bases from V and 7 from J; bases not matched to a gene: 3. CDR1 is MNHEY, CDR2 SVGAGI, per germline. The CDR3 DNA sequence: TGTGCCAGCAGTCGGACAGGGACTGGCTACACCTTC. Amino acids: CASSRTGTGYTF.

The chain couples TRBV27 to TRBJ1-4; no clear D. From germline, CDR1 is MNHEY and CDR2 SMNVEV (reference sequence). The CDR3 contains 16 residues. Trimming removed 6 bases from V and 0 bases from J, with 14 bases in between. For the CDR3, the DNA is TGTGCCAGCAGCCCTGGGTTCTTTGCAACTAATGAAAAACTGTTTTTT. It encodes CASSPGFFATNEKLFF.

This chain links TRBV28 with TRBJ2-7; D may match TRBD1 or TRBD2 (5 bases each). The germline gives CDR1 MDHEN, CDR2 SYDVKM. CDR3 length: 13 residues. The V end was cut by 6 bases, the J end by 5 bases, with 14 bases between. In DNA, the CDR3 is TGTGCCAGCAGCCACGCCGGGACCAACGAGCAGTACTTC. Its protein product is CASSHAGTNEQYF.

This clone occurred a few times. CDR3 in amino acids: CASSLPTGGRELFF. The CDR3 DNA sequence: TGTGCCAGCAGCTTGCCGACAGGGGGAAGGGAGCTGTTTTTT. The chain combines TRBV5-5 with TRBJ2-2; 9 nucleotides agree with TRBD1. Looked up from germline, CDR1 is SGHKS and CDR2 is YYEKEE (reference sequence). The CDR3 loop spans 14 amino acids. V dropped 1 base and J dropped 9; count of bases not matched to a gene: 4.

The chain has TRBV19 and TRBJ1-1, with D tentatively TRBD1 (6 bases). Germline-derived CDR1 and CDR2 are LNHDA and SQIVND (reference sequence). The CDR3 loop spans 16 amino acids. Trimming stripped 4 bases from V and 0 bases from J, with 15 bases between. The CDR3 spells CASSTAPGDMNTEAFF. As DNA, the CDR3 is TGTGCCAGTAGTACCGCCCCAGGGGATATGAACACTGAAGCTTTCTTT. The whole variable domain, filled in from reference TRBV19 and TRBJ1-1, reads DGGITQSPKYLFRKEGQNVTLSCEQNLNHDAMYWYRQDPGQGLRLIYYSQIVNDFQKGDIAEGYSVSREKKESFPLTVTSAQKNPTAFYLCASSTAPGDMNTEAFFGQGTRLTVV.

The chain links TRBV7-6 to TRBJ2-2; no definite D call. V lost 4 bases, J lost 0 bases, and 15 bases lay in between. The CDR3 length is 17 residues. Germline lookup yields CDR1 SGHVS and CDR2 FNYEAQ. The CDR3 coding sequence is TGTGCCAGCAGCTCCCTGGTTTCGGTCGCGAACACCGGGGAGCTGTTTTTT. This codes for CASSSLVSVANTGELFF.

This chain uses TRBV7-9 with TRBJ2-5, with D unresolved. Judging by the DNA end, TRBJ2-7 fits better; the J call may be wrong. Germline values: CDR1 SEHNR, CDR2 FQNEAQ (reference sequence). CDR3 length: 13 amino acids. The DNA for the CDR3 is TGTGCCAGCAGGGCAGAGCTTACCTACGAGCAGTACTTC. This encodes CASRAELTYEQYF.

The rearrangement joins TRBV27 to TRBJ2-1; TRBD2 agrees at 10 bases. The CDR3 contains 15 residues. V was pared by 4 bases and J by 4 bases, with 4 bases of the junction left unmatched. Germline V gene sequence: CDR1 MNHEY, CDR2 SMNVEV (reference sequence). The CDR3 is CASSSKREGYNEQFF. CDR3 nucleotides: TGTGCCAGCAGTTCTAAGCGGGAGGGGTACAATGAGCAGTTCTTC.